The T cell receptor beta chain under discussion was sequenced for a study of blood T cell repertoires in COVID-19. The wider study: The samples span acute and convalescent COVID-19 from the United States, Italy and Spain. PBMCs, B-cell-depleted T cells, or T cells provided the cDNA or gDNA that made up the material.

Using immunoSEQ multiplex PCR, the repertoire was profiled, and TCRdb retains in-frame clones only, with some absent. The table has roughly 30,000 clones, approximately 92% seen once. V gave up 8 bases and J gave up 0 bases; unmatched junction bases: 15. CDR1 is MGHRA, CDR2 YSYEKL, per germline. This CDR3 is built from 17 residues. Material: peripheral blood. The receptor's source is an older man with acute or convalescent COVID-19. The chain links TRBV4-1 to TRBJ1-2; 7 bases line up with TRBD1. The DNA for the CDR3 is TGCGCCAGCTCGGCACCGGGACAGAGAAGAGCTAACTATGGCTACACCTTC. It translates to CASSAPGQRRANYGYTF.